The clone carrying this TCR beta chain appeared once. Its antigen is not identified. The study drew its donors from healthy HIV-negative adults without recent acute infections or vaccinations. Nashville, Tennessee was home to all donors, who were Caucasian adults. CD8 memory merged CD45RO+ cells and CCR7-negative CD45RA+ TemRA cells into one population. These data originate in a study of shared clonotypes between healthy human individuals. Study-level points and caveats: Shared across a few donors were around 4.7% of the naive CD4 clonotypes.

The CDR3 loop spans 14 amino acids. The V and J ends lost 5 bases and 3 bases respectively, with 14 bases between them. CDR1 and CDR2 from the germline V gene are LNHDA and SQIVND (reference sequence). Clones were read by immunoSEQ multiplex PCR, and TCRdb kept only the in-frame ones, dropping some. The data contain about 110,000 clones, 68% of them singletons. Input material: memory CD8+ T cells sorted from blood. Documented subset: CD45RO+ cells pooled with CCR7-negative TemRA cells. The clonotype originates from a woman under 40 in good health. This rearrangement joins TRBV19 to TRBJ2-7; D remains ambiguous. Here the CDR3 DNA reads TGTGCCAGTAGTCAGCTTAGAGAAGACTACGAGCAGTACTTC. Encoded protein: CASSQLREDYEQYF. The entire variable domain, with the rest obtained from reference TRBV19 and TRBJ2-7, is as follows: DGGITQSPKYLFRKEGQNVTLSCEQNLNHDAMYWYRQDPGQGLRLIYYSQIVNDFQKGDIAEGYSVSREKKESFPLTVTSAQKNPTAFYLCASSQLREDYEQYFGPGTRLTVT.